The 6 T cell receptor beta chains below come from one sample, sequenced in a study of T cells in Graves' hyperthyroidism and ophthalmopathy. Template material for amplifying TCR beta CDR3 regions consisted of RNA transcripts. A first-round RT-PCR of the TCR CDR3 used the HTBI primer set. MiXCR was run by TCRdb on the multiplex PCR reads, yielding one entry per CDR3 protein. The repertoire holds some 490,000 distinct CDR3 sequences, with approximately 22% as singletons. The sequenced sample consisted of blood. The receptors were gathered from a woman aged 70-85 years with Graves' ophthalmopathy.

CDR3 coding DNA: TGTGCCAGCGCCCAGGCAGGGGGTCACACCGGGGAGCTGTTTTTT. Its translation: CASAQAGGHTGELFF. The chain employs TRBV6-1 and TRBJ2-2; 7 nucleotides align to TRBD1. The V gene end was trimmed by 8 bases and the J gene end by 3 bases; junction bases not matched to a gene: 9. The germline CDR1 and CDR2 sequences are MNHNS and SASEGT. The CDR3 sequence is 15 residues long.

This chain links TRBV4-1 with TRBJ2-7; 8 bases map to TRBD2. The junction had 6 bases not matched to a gene; V was cut back by 3 bases and J by 2 bases. Germline-derived CDR1 and CDR2 are MGHRA and YSYEKL. The CDR3 length is 15 residues. In DNA, the CDR3 is TGCGCCAGCAGCCACTCAGCGGGAGAAGCCTACGAGCAGTACTTC. It codes for CASSHSAGEAYEQYF.

Concerning this clonotype itself: A much more abundant neighbour one base away suggests this may be a read error. The chain employs TRBV6-8 and TRBJ1-2; maybe TRBD1 (5 bases). V was trimmed by 1 base and J by 1 base, leaving 7 bases between them. This CDR3 comprises 14 residues. Germline-derived CDR1 and CDR2 are MNHGY and SAAAGT. The CDR3 here is CASSYFRDNYGYTF. CDR3 in DNA: TGTGCCAGCAGTTACTTCAGGGATAACTATGGCTACACCTTC.

The V call is TRBV12-3 or TRBV12-4, the J call TRBJ2-1; 8 nucleotides line up with TRBD2. CDR3 length: 15 residues. The junction had 4 bases not matched to a gene; V was cut back by 5 bases and J by 1 base. The CDR3 reads CASSPRLASYNEQFF. CDR3 in DNA: TGTGCCAGCAGTCCGCGACTAGCGTCCTACAATGAGCAGTTCTTC.

This clonotype was seen a handful of times. The V call is TRBV5-1, the J call TRBJ2-3; 9 bases agree with TRBD2. CDR1 and CDR2 (germline): SGHRS, YFSETQ. CDR3 size: 16 residues. Trimming cost V 2 bases and J 3 bases; bases outside gene matches: 7. The CDR3 region is CASSFVPSGRTDTQYF. The CDR3 DNA is TGCGCCAGCAGCTTTGTACCCAGCGGGAGGACAGATACGCAGTATTTT.

CDR3 residues: CASSSRGGEGSYNSPLHF. The CDR3 DNA reads TGTGCCAGCAGTTCCCGCGGGGGGGAGGGTTCCTATAATTCACCCCTCCACTTT. The chain carries TRBV6-9 and TRBJ1-6, with D possibly matching TRBD1 (5 bases). The germline CDR1 and CDR2 sequences are MNHGY and SVAAGI. The CDR3 runs to 18 residues. V was shortened by 4 bases and J by 1 base, with 17 bases between the two germline ends.